These 30 T cell receptor beta chains were all obtained from the same sample, sequenced in a study of T cell responses to AZD1222 COVID-19 vaccine. Data came from immunoSEQ multiplex PCR; TCRdb stores just in-frame clones and leaves some out. The table shows about 110,000 clones, with over 80% occurring only once. The input for sequencing was peripheral blood, taken on day 0 of AZD1222 vaccination. The receptors derive from an adult in good health.

The genes are TRBV5-1 and TRBJ2-1; D is ambiguous. CDR1 SGHRS and CDR2 YFSETQ come from the germline V gene. The CDR3 extends over 13 amino acids. V was trimmed by 4 bases and J by 5 bases, leaving 10 bases between them. CDR3 nucleotides: TGCGCCAGCAGCGTTGACACCGACAATGAGCAGTTCTTC. Amino acid sequence: CASSVDTDNEQFF. Together with reference TRBV5-1 and TRBJ2-1, the CDR3 gives the full variable domain: KAGVTQTPRYLIKTRGQQVTLSCSPISGHRSVSWYQQTPGQGLQFLFEYFSETQRNKGNFPGRFSGRQFSNSRSEMNVSTLELGDSALYLCASSVDTDNEQFFGPGTRLTVL.

The chain is built from TRBV7-2 and TRBJ1-5; no firm D call. The V end was cut by 2 bases, the J end by 5 bases, with 7 bases between. Germline values: CDR1 SGHTA, CDR2 FQGNSA. The CDR3 covers 13 residues. CDR3 DNA: TGTGCCAGCAGCTTACAGGAAGATCAGCCCCAGCATTTT. It translates to CASSLQEDQPQHF. Full variable domain (outside the CDR3, taken from reference TRBV7-2 and TRBJ1-5): GAGVSQSPSNKVTEKGKDVELRCDPISGHTALYWYRQSLGQGLEFLIYFQGNSAPDKSGLPSDRFSAERTGGSVSTLTIQRTQQEDSAVYLCASSLQEDQPQHFGDGTRLSIL.

This clone occurred a few times. The CDR3 loop is CAISGGAEETQYF. CDR3 sequence (DNA): TGTGCTATCTCCGGGGGGGCCGAGGAGACCCAGTACTTC. The chain couples TRBV7-7 to TRBJ2-5; 8 bases are shared with TRBD2. CDR1 is SSHAT and CDR2 is FNYEAQ in the germline V gene (reference sequence). The CDR3 runs to 13 residues. Full variable domain (outside the CDR3, taken from reference TRBV7-7 and TRBJ2-5): GAGVSQSPRYKVTKRGQDVTLRCDPISSHATLYWYQQALGQGPEFLTYFNYEAQPDKSGLPSDRFSAERPEGSISTLTIQRTEQRDSAMYRCAISGGAEETQYFGPGTRLLVL.

The table lists this clone with a count of one. This rearrangement joins TRBV11-2 to TRBJ2-7, with D perhaps TRBD1 (5 bases). Germline V gene data show CDR1 as SGHAT and CDR2 as FQNNGV. With 3 bases removed from V and 5 bases from J, the gap between germline ends came to 11 bases. The length of the CDR3 is 13 residues. CDR3 sequence reads: CASSFSEGDEQYF. In DNA, the CDR3 is TGTGCCAGCAGCTTCTCTGAAGGGGACGAGCAGTACTTC.

The rearrangement joins TRBV30 to TRBJ1-2; the match to TRBD1 covers 8 bases. V lost 2 bases to trimming and J lost 5 bases; unmatched junction nucleotides: 10. The CDR3 is 15 residues long. From germline, CDR1 is GTSNPN and CDR2 SVGIG (reference sequence). The CDR3 DNA reads as TGTGCCTGGAGTCCAGGACAGGGCGGGCCGTATGGCTACACCTTC. Protein: CAWSPGQGGPYGYTF. The complete variable domain, with remaining parts taken from reference TRBV30 and TRBJ1-2, reads SQTIHQWPATLVQPVGSPLSLECTVEGTSNPNLYWYRQAAGRGLQLLFYSVGIGQISSEVPQNLSASRPQDRQFILSSKKLLLSDSGFYLCAWSPGQGGPYGYTFGSGTRLTVV.

This rearrangement joins TRBV6-2 or TRBV6-3 to TRBJ1-5; D is unclear. The germline V and J ends were trimmed by 6 bases and 9 bases, with 18 bases remaining between them. Germline V gene data show CDR1 as MNHEY and CDR2 as SVGEGT. The CDR3 is 14 residues long. The CDR3 is CASSQLGKVSPQHF. The CDR3 DNA reads TGTGCCAGCAGCCAATTGGGGAAGGTCTCGCCCCAGCATTTT.

This rearrangement joins TRBV18 to TRBJ1-4; possibly TRBD1 for D (6 bases). Trimming pared 3 bases from V and 2 bases from J, leaving 22 bases between. In germline, CDR1 is KGHSH, CDR2 LQKENI. The CDR3 runs to 19 residues. The CDR3 here is CASSPRPTGSLGTNEKLFF. DNA for the CDR3: TGTGCCAGCTCACCCCGGCCAACAGGGTCCCTCGGGACTAATGAAAAACTGTTTTTT.

The chain links TRBV15 to TRBJ1-5; a weak D match, TRBD1 (5 bases). The CDR3 sequence is 15 residues long. Trimming shortened V by 2 bases and J by 7 bases, and 15 bases separated the two germline ends. Germline V gene data show CDR1 as LNHNV and CDR2 as YYDKDF (reference sequence). The CDR3 region has the DNA TGTGCCACCAGCAGAACGGGAGGGGTGCCGCAGCCCCAGCATTTT. It translates to CATSRTGGVPQPQHF. The whole variable domain, filled in from reference TRBV15 and TRBJ1-5, reads DAMVIQNPRYQVTQFGKPVTLSCSQTLNHNVMYWYQQKSSQAPKLLFHYYDKDFNNEADTPDNFQSRRPNTSFCFLDIRSPGLGDTAMYLCATSRTGGVPQPQHFGDGTRLSIL.

V usage is TRBV6-1 and J usage is TRBJ1-5; the D is unclear. Trimming cost V 2 bases and J 0 bases, with 8 bases left between them. The CDR3 extends over 15 amino acids. The germline gives CDR1 MNHNS, CDR2 SASEGT. This CDR3 is CASSEPTSSNQPQHF. The CDR3, as DNA: TGTGCCAGCAGTGAACCAACGAGTAGCAATCAGCCCCAGCATTTT.

CDR3 in DNA: TGTGCCAGCAGTTTACTCCCCAATCGGAACACTGAAGCTTTCTTT. It specifies CASSLLPNRNTEAFF. The chain is built from TRBV27 and TRBJ1-1; D is unclear. Germline values: CDR1 MNHEY, CDR2 SMNVEV (reference sequence). V was shortened by 2 bases and J by 1 base, with 11 bases between the two germline ends. The CDR3 has 15 residues.

This chain joins TRBV11-1 and TRBJ2-7; D gene unclear. V lost 2 bases to trimming and J lost 2 bases, with 7 bases between them. This CDR3 region has 13 residues. The germline CDR1 and CDR2 sequences are SGHAT and FQDESV (reference sequence). CDR3 sequence reads: CASSLHSTYEQYF. The CDR3 DNA reads TGTGCCAGCAGCTTACACAGTACCTACGAGCAGTACTTC.

This chain uses TRBV7-9 with TRBJ2-3; 9 bases match TRBD2. This CDR3 has 15 amino acids. Trimming removed 6 bases from V and 1 base from J; junction bases left unmatched: 5. The V gene's germline CDR1 is SEHNR and CDR2 FQNEAQ (reference sequence). CDR3 nucleotides: TGTGCCAGCAGGGTAGGCGGGGGGGGCACAGATACGCAGTATTTT. Its translation: CASRVGGGGTDTQYF. The full variable domain, its missing parts supplied by reference TRBV7-9 and TRBJ2-3, is DTGVSQNPRHKITKRGQNVTFRCDPISEHNRLYWYRQTLGQGPEFLTYFQNEAQLEKSRLLSDRFSAERPKGSFSTLEIQRTEQGDSAMYLCASRVGGGGTDTQYFGPGTRLTVL.

This clone has just one count. The rearrangement joins TRBV7-3 to TRBJ2-1, with TRBD1 matching 8 bases. The CDR3 loop spans 15 amino acids. The germline V gene has CDR1 SGHTA and CDR2 FQGTGA. With 3 bases clipped from V and 9 bases from J, the junction kept 10 bases outside the gene matches. The CDR3 DNA is TGTGCCAGCAGCTTTCGGTCAGGGGGCCGGAGTGAGCAGTTCTTC. Amino acid sequence: CASSFRSGGRSEQFF. The full variable domain, its missing parts supplied by reference TRBV7-3 and TRBJ2-1, is GAGVSQTPSNKVTEKGKYVELRCDPISGHTALYWYRQSLGQGPEFLIYFQGTGAADDSGLPNDRFFAVRPEGSVSTLKIQRTERGDSAVYLCASSFRSGGRSEQFFGPGTRLTVL.

The sample holds one count of this clone. The chain couples TRBV30 to TRBJ2-7; 8 bases map to TRBD2. Germline CDR1 reads GTSNPN; CDR2 reads SVGIG (reference sequence). With V trimmed by 8 bases and J by 1 base, 16 bases remained unmatched. CDR3 size: 16 residues. CDR3 amino acids: CAGYSTLAGVSYEQYF. The CDR3 DNA sequence: TGTGCCGGCTACTCCACTCTAGCGGGCGTTTCCTACGAGCAGTACTTC.

This CDR3 is CASSITPTNTEAFF. Here the CDR3 DNA reads TGTGCCAGTAGTATTACTCCTACTAACACTGAAGCTTTCTTT. V usage is TRBV19 and J usage is TRBJ1-1; D ambiguous. V gave up 3 bases and J gave up 2 bases, with 10 bases separating them. Germline V gene data show CDR1 as LNHDA and CDR2 as SQIVND (reference sequence). There are 14 residues in the CDR3.

The chain recombines TRBV27 with TRBJ1-2; 9 bases match TRBD1. The germline V gene encodes CDR1 MNHEY and CDR2 SMNVEV (reference sequence). V was clipped by 6 bases and J by 4 bases; unmatched bases: 12. There are 16 residues in the CDR3. CDR3 DNA sequence: TGTGCCAGCAGCCTCGCTACAGGGGGCCTAGGCTATGGCTACACCTTC. The encoded protein is CASSLATGGLGYGYTF.

This clone has a single count. CDR3 amino acids: CASSPLIPIGQPEQFF. CDR3 nucleotide sequence: TGTGCCAGCAGCCCCCTTATCCCAATAGGACAGCCTGAGCAGTTCTTC. V usage is TRBV13 and J usage is TRBJ2-1; D is perhaps TRBD1 (6 bases). The V end lost 5 bases, the J end lost 9 bases, and 23 bases lay between the germline ends. Germline-derived CDR1 and CDR2 are PRHDT and FYEKMQ (reference sequence). The CDR3 spans 16 residues.

This rearrangement joins TRBV7-2 to TRBJ1-4; D may be TRBD1 (6 bases). Deletions cut 5 bases from V and 3 bases from J, with 13 bases between. Germline loops: CDR1 SGHTA, CDR2 FQGNSA. This CDR3 region has 15 residues. The CDR3 reads CASSGGAGANEKLFF. For the CDR3, the DNA is TGTGCCAGCAGCGGGGGGGCAGGAGCTAATGAAAAACTGTTTTTT.

This sequence joins TRBV7-3 and TRBJ2-3; 9 bases map to TRBD2. There are 17 residues in the CDR3. Losses at the gene ends were 2 bases for V and 3 bases for J; bases not matched to a gene: 9. Germline V gene sequence: CDR1 SGHTA, CDR2 FQGTGA. The CDR3 is CASSLGGLAIGTDTQYF. CDR3 sequence (DNA): TGTGCCAGCAGCTTAGGGGGACTAGCTATTGGGACAGATACGCAGTATTTT.

This chain connects TRBV30 to TRBJ2-5; 10 nucleotides line up with TRBD2. The CDR3 is made up of 13 amino acids. The junction had 7 bases not matched to a gene; V was cut back by 5 bases and J by 7 bases. CDR1 GTSNPN and CDR2 SVGIG come from the germline V gene (reference sequence). The CDR3 reads CAWELAGAGTQYF. The CDR3 DNA sequence: TGTGCCTGGGAGCTAGCGGGAGCGGGGACCCAGTACTTC.

The V call is TRBV18, the J call TRBJ2-1; 11 bases are a match to TRBD2. V trimming: 3 bases; J trimming: 4 bases; junction bases outside the gene matches: 5. Germline V gene sequence: CDR1 KGHSH, CDR2 LQKENI. CDR3 length equals 16 residues. CDR3 nucleotide sequence: TGTGCCAGCTCACCTTCCGGGACTAGCGGATACAATGAGCAGTTCTTC. Translation: CASSPSGTSGYNEQFF.

This chain uses TRBV21-1 with TRBJ2-1; the DNA was not used to check the table's D call, TRBD2. TRBV21-1 is an annotated pseudogene. This CDR3 region has 16 residues. This CDR3 reads CANPPLQREMYNEQFF. The CDR3 nucleotides read TGTGCCAACCCACCTCTCCAGCGGGAGATGTACAATGAGCAGTTCTTC.

The chain links TRBV18 to TRBJ1-2; 8 bases line up with TRBD1. Germline V gene lookup returns CDR1 KGHSH and CDR2 LQKENI. V trimming: 2 bases; J trimming: 0 bases; junction bases outside the gene matches: 8. The CDR3 length is 17 residues. DNA of the CDR3: TGTGCCAGCTCACCAAACATGGACAGGGTGGCTAACTATGGCTACACCTTC. It yields the protein CASSPNMDRVANYGYTF.

The chain has TRBV6-5 and TRBJ1-5; the D is unclear. Trimming left V 7 bases short and J 0 bases short, with 10 bases between. CDR1 is MNHEY and CDR2 is SVGAGI in the germline V gene. The CDR3 has 14 residues. The CDR3 DNA follows: TGTGCCAGCAAGGGTGAGGATAGCAATCAGCCCCAGCATTTT. This sequence encodes CASKGEDSNQPQHF.

The chain employs TRBV5-6 and TRBJ2-2; D is uncertain. CDR1 SGHDT and CDR2 YYEEEE come from the germline V gene. V was pared by 2 bases and J by 6 bases, with 8 bases between. The CDR3 sequence is 13 residues long. The CDR3 protein is CASSFPSSGELFF. CDR3 in DNA: TGTGCCAGCAGCTTCCCATCTTCCGGGGAGCTGTTTTTT.

The rearrangement links TRBV11-2 to TRBJ1-2; D unresolved. This CDR3 region has 13 residues. Trimming removed 1 base from V and 4 bases from J, with 7 bases in between. The germline V gene encodes CDR1 SGHAT and CDR2 FQNNGV. The CDR3 is CASSLGSSYGYTF. The CDR3 DNA follows: TGTGCCAGCAGCTTAGGGTCTAGCTATGGCTACACCTTC.

The chain uses TRBV6-7 and TRBJ1-3; D is unresolved. TRBV6-7 falls under the ORF class, with uncertain function. Trimming removed 0 bases at V and 0 bases at J, with 18 bases between. This CDR3 comprises 19 residues. CDR3 amino acids: CASSYSGIPVSYSGNTIYF. The CDR3 bases are TGTGCCAGCAGTTACTCAGGTATTCCAGTCAGCTACTCTGGAAACACCATATATTTT.

The chain recombines TRBV6-1 with TRBJ1-2, with TRBD1 matching over 7 bases. The CDR3 runs 16 residues. Per germline, CDR1 MNHNS and CDR2 SASEGT. With 2 bases clipped from V and 1 base from J, the junction kept 7 bases outside the gene matches. CDR3 DNA sequence: TGTGCCAGCAGTGAATTGATGGGACAGTTTAACTATGGCTACACCTTC. The encoded protein is CASSELMGQFNYGYTF.

The chain employs TRBV2 and TRBJ1-6; D is undetermined. The CDR3 loop spans 11 amino acids. CDR1 is SNHLY and CDR2 is FYNNEI in the germline V gene. Trimming took off 3 bases at V and 14 bases at J, with 8 bases between the two ends. The CDR3 region has the DNA TGTGCCAGCAGTGAGAGGAAGACCCTCCACTTT. Translation: CASSERKTLHF.

The genes are TRBV5-1 and TRBJ2-5; TRBD1 might be the D (6 bases). Deletions cut 4 bases from V and 2 bases from J, with 15 bases between. Germline V lookup: CDR1 SGHRS, CDR2 YFSETQ. The CDR3 has 15 amino acids. The CDR3 loop is CASSARPDRQETQYF. The DNA of the CDR3 is TGCGCCAGCAGCGCCCGCCCGGACAGACAAGAGACCCAGTACTTC.